The source of this T cell receptor (beta chain) is a study of T cells in Graves' hyperthyroidism and ophthalmopathy. The overall study: Peripheral blood samples were taken at initial diagnosis, prior to any treatment.

The CDR3 extends over 15 amino acids. CDR1 is SGDLS, CDR2 YYNGEE, per germline. Trimming left V 3 bases short and J 4 bases short, with 14 bases between. The diagnostic basis comprised clinical symptoms, serum thyroxine and TRAb, thyroid ultrasound and orbital computed tomography. The PBMCs were taken from 10 ml of fresh peripheral blood. Amplified TCR beta CDR3 regions derived from RNA transcripts. A set of HTBI primers served as the primers for a first-round RT-PCR of the TCR CDR3. TCRdb called the multiplex PCR reads again in MiXCR, with one record for every CDR3 protein. In the table there are a few hundred thousand distinct CDR3 sequences, about 16% of which are singletons.

Sequencing was performed on blood. This chain uses TRBV9 with TRBJ1-3; D perhaps matches TRBD1 (5 bases). The source is a woman in her 30s with Graves' hyperthyroidism. The DNA for the CDR3 is TGTGCCAGCAGCGCCGGGACGTTGGGCGGAAACACCATATATTTT. This encodes CASSAGTLGGNTIYF.